The 20 T cell receptor beta chains below were found in one sample sequenced in a study of blood T cell repertoires in COVID-19. Measured with immunoSEQ multiplex PCR; TCRdb has only the in-frame clones, and not every one. The sample consists of around 220,000 clones, 70% to 85% of them appearing once. Sequencing was performed on peripheral blood. The receptors originated from a woman aged 80 or over with active or convalescent COVID-19.

This chain joins TRBV6-5 and TRBJ2-7; TRBD1 matches 7 bases. Trimming removed 6 bases from V and 0 bases from J; junction bases left unmatched: 8. CDR3 length equals 15 residues. CDR1 is MNHEY and CDR2 is SVGAGI in the germline V gene. The CDR3 nucleotides are TGTGCCAGCAGACAGGGACAGACCAGCTCCTACGAGCAGTACTTC. Its translation is CASRQGQTSSYEQYF.

The V call is TRBV7-8, the J call TRBJ2-5; 9 bases align to TRBD1. J gave up 4 bases and V 5 bases, and 11 bases lay outside the gene matches. There are 16 residues in the CDR3. The germline gives CDR1 SGHVS, CDR2 FQNEAQ. The CDR3 DNA reads TGTGCCAGCAGCATCCTCCGGGACAGGGTTGTAGAGACCCAGTACTTC. It specifies CASSILRDRVVETQYF.

V and J are TRBV30 and TRBJ2-6; 7 bases are shared with TRBD1. Germline CDR1 GTSNPN, CDR2 SVGIG (reference sequence). This CDR3 spans 19 amino acids. With 0 bases clipped from V and 1 base from J, the junction kept 12 bases outside the gene matches. CDR3 in amino acids: CAWSVRIGTELSGANVLTF. The CDR3 DNA sequence: TGTGCCTGGAGTGTACGGATCGGGACAGAGTTATCTGGGGCCAACGTCCTGACTTTC. Supplemented by reference TRBV30 and TRBJ2-6, the full variable domain reads SQTIHQWPATLVQPVGSPLSLECTVEGTSNPNLYWYRQAAGRGLQLLFYSVGIGQISSEVPQNLSASRPQDRQFILSSKKLLLSDSGFYLCAWSVRIGTELSGANVLTFGAGSRLTVL.

This clone came up once. CDR3 region: CASSLTGRNTEAFF. The DNA of the CDR3 is TGTGCCAGCAGCTTAACGGGTAGGAACACTGAAGCTTTCTTT. The V and J genes are TRBV7-2 and TRBJ1-1, with no clear D. Germline V lookup: CDR1 SGHTA, CDR2 FQGNSA. Trimming took off 2 bases at V and 1 base at J, with 8 bases between the two ends. This CDR3 is 14 amino acids long.

This chain uses TRBV19 with TRBJ1-1; D is ambiguous. The CDR3 sequence is 13 residues long. Germline loops: CDR1 LNHDA, CDR2 SQIVND (reference sequence). V dropped 3 bases and J dropped 5 bases, with 10 bases sitting between them. The CDR3 DNA is TGTGCCAGTAGTATCGACATTTCTACTGAAGCTTTCTTT. It yields the protein CASSIDISTEAFF.

This clone appeared once. The chain carries TRBV5-1 and TRBJ1-3; D call uncertain. V was pared by 5 bases and J by 3 bases, with 12 bases between. The CDR3 spans 14 residues. The germline V gene has CDR1 SGHRS and CDR2 YFSETQ. The CDR3, as DNA: TGCGCCAGCAGGTGGGAGGAGAGTGGAAACACCATATATTTT. As protein: CASRWEESGNTIYF.

This sequence joins TRBV5-1 and TRBJ1-6; 9 nucleotides align to TRBD1. CDR1 is SGHRS and CDR2 is YFSETQ in the germline V gene. This CDR3 comprises 16 residues. V was clipped by 0 bases and J by 9 bases; unmatched bases: 7. CDR3 in amino acids: CASSLGDRVGASPLHF. The CDR3, as DNA: TGCGCCAGCAGCTTGGGGGACAGGGTTGGTGCTTCACCCCTCCACTTT.

The rearrangement joins TRBV5-1 to TRBJ2-2; TRBD2 matches 11 bases. Germline values: CDR1 SGHRS, CDR2 YFSETQ. The junction had 18 bases not matched to a gene; V was cut back by 5 bases and J by 6 bases. CDR3 length equals 19 residues. DNA for the CDR3: TGCGCCAGCAGAGAAATGGGGACTAGCGGTCCTCGGAAGGCCGGGGAGCTGTTTTTT. Its translation: CASREMGTSGPRKAGELFF.

This clone was seen a few times. The chain employs TRBV3-1 (or the pseudogene TRBV3-2) and TRBJ1-2; 9 bases agree with TRBD1. Trimming cost V 2 bases and J 7 bases; bases outside gene matches: 8. Germline-derived CDR1 and CDR2 are LGHDT and YNNKEL (reference sequence). This CDR3 is built from 15 residues. CDR3 amino acids: CASSQFTGGSGGYTF. CDR3 coding DNA: TGTGCCAGCAGCCAATTCACAGGGGGCAGCGGTGGCTACACCTTC.

CDR3 DNA: TGTGCCAGCAGTGGACAGGGGGTGGGAGATACGCAGTATTTT. It codes for CASSGQGVGDTQYF. The V and J genes are TRBV2 and TRBJ2-3; TRBD1 matches at 9 bases. CDR3 size: 14 residues. The ends lost 4 bases at V and 5 bases at J; junction bases unmatched: 4. Per the germline V gene, CDR1 is SNHLY and CDR2 is FYNNEI.

V usage is TRBV5-1 and J usage is TRBJ2-7; D is possibly TRBD1 (6 bases). This CDR3 is 15 amino acids long. Per the germline V gene, CDR1 is SGHRS and CDR2 is YFSETQ. V was trimmed by 0 bases and J by 1 base, leaving 11 bases between them. CDR3 DNA: TGCGCCAGCAGCTTGGGGTCCGGGACATCCTACGAGCAGTACTTC. Amino acid sequence: CASSLGSGTSYEQYF.

CDR3 DNA: TGTGCCACCTGGGACAGAGCCACTAATGAGCAGTTCTTC. Its translation: CATWDRATNEQFF. This chain uses TRBV28 with TRBJ2-1, with 7 nucleotides matching TRBD1. The CDR3 length is 13 residues. V was clipped by 10 bases and J by 7 bases; unmatched bases: 10. CDR1 MDHEN and CDR2 SYDVKM come from the germline V gene.

The V call is TRBV3-1 (or the pseudogene TRBV3-2), the J call TRBJ2-5, with D perhaps TRBD1 (5 bases). Germline lookup yields CDR1 LGHDT and CDR2 YNNKEL (reference sequence). The length of the CDR3 is 15 residues. Trimming took 3 bases from V and 2 from J, leaving 13 bases between them. The CDR3 spells CASSHDSHGQETQYF. The CDR3 nucleotides read TGTGCCAGCAGCCACGACAGCCACGGTCAAGAGACCCAGTACTTC.

The chain combines TRBV27 with TRBJ2-5, with D hard to call. Germline loops: CDR1 MNHEY, CDR2 SMNVEV (reference sequence). This CDR3 contains 13 residues. The V and J ends lost 1 base and 3 bases respectively, with 6 bases between them. CDR3 DNA sequence: TGTGCCAGCAGTTTATACCGGGAAGAGACCCAGTACTTC. It translates to CASSLYREETQYF.

The chain uses TRBV28 and TRBJ2-1; 9 nucleotides line up with TRBD2. The CDR3 extends over 15 amino acids. Germline V gene lookup returns CDR1 MDHEN and CDR2 SYDVKM. V trimming: 8 bases; J trimming: 7 bases; junction bases outside the gene matches: 12. The CDR3 is CASQGLAGVMNEQFF. Here the CDR3 DNA reads TGTGCCAGCCAGGGCTTAGCGGGAGTAATGAATGAGCAGTTCTTC.

This clone came up once. The chain carries TRBV19 and TRBJ1-5; TRBD1 might be the D (6 bases). The ends were cut back, 2 bases at V and 0 bases at J, with 14 bases in the middle. The CDR3 consists of 17 residues. The germline V gene has CDR1 LNHDA and CDR2 SQIVND (reference sequence). CDR3 nucleotide sequence: TGTGCCAGTAGTATAAATCCGGGACAAGTTAGCAATCAGCCCCAGCATTTT. Encoded protein: CASSINPGQVSNQPQHF.

The chain has TRBV28 and TRBJ1-5; 9 bases line up with TRBD1. The germline gives CDR1 MDHEN, CDR2 SYDVKM. V was clipped by 10 bases and J by 0 bases; unmatched bases: 13. This CDR3 comprises 17 residues. This chain's CDR3 is CATRIPGQGFSNQPQHF. CDR3 sequence (DNA): TGTGCCACCCGGATTCCGGGACAGGGATTTAGCAATCAGCCCCAGCATTTT.

This chain connects TRBV16 to TRBJ2-3; 12 nucleotides agree with TRBD2. The CDR3 extends over 18 amino acids. Germline CDR1 KGHSY, CDR2 FQNENV. The V segment lost 0 bases and the J segment 6 bases; nucleotides outside the gene matches: 10. This chain's CDR3 is CASSQSKVTSGSSDTQYF. In DNA form, the CDR3 reads TGTGCCAGCAGCCAATCGAAAGTGACTAGCGGGAGTTCGGATACGCAGTATTTT.

The rearrangement joins TRBV7-9 to TRBJ2-1, with D unresolved. In germline, CDR1 is SEHNR, CDR2 FQNEAQ (reference sequence). This CDR3 has 13 residues. Trimming left V 5 bases short and J 0 bases short, with 5 bases between. The CDR3 protein is CASSLSSYNEQFF. The CDR3 DNA sequence: TGTGCCAGCAGCCTGAGCTCCTACAATGAGCAGTTCTTC.

This clone was observed once. This sequence joins TRBV28 and TRBJ2-7; D is possibly TRBD1 (5 bases). Trimming stripped 7 bases from V and 2 bases from J, with 15 bases between. This CDR3 contains 14 residues. CDR1 is MDHEN and CDR2 is SYDVKM in the germline V gene. CDR3 coding DNA: TGTGCCAGCACCGTGGACACAATACCCTACGAGCAGTACTTC. It encodes CASTVDTIPYEQYF.